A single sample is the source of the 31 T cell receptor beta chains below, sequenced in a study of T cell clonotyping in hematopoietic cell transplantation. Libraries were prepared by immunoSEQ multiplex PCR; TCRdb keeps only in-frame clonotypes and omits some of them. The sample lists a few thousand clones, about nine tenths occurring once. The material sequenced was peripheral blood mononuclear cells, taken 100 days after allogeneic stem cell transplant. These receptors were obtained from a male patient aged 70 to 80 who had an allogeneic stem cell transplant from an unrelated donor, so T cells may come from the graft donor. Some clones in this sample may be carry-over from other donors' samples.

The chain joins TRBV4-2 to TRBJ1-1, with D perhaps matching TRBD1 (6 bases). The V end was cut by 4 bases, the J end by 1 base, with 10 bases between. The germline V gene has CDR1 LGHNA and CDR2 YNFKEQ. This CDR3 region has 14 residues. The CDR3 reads CASSPRTENTEAFF. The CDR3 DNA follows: TGTGCCAGCAGCCCGCGGACAGAGAACACTGAAGCTTTCTTT.

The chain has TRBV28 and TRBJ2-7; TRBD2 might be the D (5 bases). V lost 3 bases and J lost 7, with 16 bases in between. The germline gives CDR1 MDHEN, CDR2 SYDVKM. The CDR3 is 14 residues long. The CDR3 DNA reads TGTGCCAGCAGTTTGGAGCTAGCTATTAGGGAGCAGTACTTC. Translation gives CASSLELAIREQYF.

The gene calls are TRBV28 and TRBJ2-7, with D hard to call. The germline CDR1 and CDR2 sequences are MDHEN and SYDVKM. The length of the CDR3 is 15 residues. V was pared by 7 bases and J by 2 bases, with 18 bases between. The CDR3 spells CASTTVSASAYEQYF. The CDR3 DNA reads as TGTGCCAGCACCACGGTTTCGGCTAGTGCCTACGAGCAGTACTTC. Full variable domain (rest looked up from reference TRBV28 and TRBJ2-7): DVKVTQSSRYLVKRTGEKVFLECVQDMDHENMFWYRQDPGLGLRLIYFSYDVKMKEKGDIPEGYSVSREKKERFSLILESASTNQTSMYLCASTTVSASAYEQYFGPGTRLTVT.

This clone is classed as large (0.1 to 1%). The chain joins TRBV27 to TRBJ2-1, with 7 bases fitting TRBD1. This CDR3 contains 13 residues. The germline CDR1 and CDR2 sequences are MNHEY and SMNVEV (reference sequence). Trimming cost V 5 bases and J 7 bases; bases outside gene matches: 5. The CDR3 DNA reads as TGTGCCAGCAGTCCCGGGACAGTAAATGAGCAGTTCTTC. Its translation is CASSPGTVNEQFF.

CDR3 amino acids: CASSPRRGFQETQYF. The CDR3 coding sequence is TGTGCCAGCAGCCCCCGGAGAGGGTTCCAAGAGACCCAGTACTTC. The chain recombines TRBV7-3 with TRBJ2-5, with a weak D call TRBD2 (5 bases). Germline V gene sequence: CDR1 SGHTA, CDR2 FQGTGA. The CDR3 is 15 amino acids. V gave up 5 bases and J gave up 1 base, with 14 bases separating them.

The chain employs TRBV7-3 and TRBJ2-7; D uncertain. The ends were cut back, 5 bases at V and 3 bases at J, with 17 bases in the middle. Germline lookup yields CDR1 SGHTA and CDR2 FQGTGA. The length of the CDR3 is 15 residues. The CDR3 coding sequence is TGTGCCAGCAGCCCTCGGACGGATCCGATCTACGAGCAGTACTTC. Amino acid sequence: CASSPRTDPIYEQYF.

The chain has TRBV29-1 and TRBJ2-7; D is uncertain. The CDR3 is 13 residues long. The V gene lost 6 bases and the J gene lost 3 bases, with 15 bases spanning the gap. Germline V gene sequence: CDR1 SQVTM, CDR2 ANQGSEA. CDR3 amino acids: CSVARSSGYEQYF. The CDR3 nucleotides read TGCAGCGTCGCAAGAAGCTCCGGCTACGAGCAGTACTTC.

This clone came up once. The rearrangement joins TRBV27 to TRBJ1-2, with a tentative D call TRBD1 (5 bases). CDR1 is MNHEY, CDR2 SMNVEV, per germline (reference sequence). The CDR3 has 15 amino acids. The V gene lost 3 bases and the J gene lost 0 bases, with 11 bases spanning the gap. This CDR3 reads CASSFRTPTNYGYTF. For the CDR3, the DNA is TGTGCCAGCAGTTTCCGGACACCAACTAACTATGGCTACACCTTC.

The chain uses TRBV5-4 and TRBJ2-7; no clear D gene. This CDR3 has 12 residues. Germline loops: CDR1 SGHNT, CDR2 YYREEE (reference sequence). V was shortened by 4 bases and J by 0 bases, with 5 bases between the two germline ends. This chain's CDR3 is CASSAASYEQYF. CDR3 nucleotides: TGTGCCAGCAGCGCCGCCTCCTACGAGCAGTACTTC.

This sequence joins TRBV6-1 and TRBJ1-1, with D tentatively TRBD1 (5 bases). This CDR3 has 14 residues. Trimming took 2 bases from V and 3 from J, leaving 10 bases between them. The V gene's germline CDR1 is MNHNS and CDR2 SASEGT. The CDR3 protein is CASSEPGRHTEAFF. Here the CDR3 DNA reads TGTGCCAGCAGTGAACCAGGGCGGCACACTGAAGCTTTCTTT.

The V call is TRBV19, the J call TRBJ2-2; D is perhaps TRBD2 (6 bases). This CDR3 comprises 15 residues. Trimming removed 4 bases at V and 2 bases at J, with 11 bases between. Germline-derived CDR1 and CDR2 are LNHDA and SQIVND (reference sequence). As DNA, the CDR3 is TGTGCCAGTAGTAACGGGAGAGTAAACACCGGGGAGCTGTTTTTT. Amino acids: CASSNGRVNTGELFF.

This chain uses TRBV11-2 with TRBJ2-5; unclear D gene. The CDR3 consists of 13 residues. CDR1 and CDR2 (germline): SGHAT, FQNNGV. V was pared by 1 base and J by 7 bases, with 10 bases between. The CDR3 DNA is TGTGCCAGCAGCTTAGGCCACGGCGTGACCCAGTACTTC. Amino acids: CASSLGHGVTQYF.

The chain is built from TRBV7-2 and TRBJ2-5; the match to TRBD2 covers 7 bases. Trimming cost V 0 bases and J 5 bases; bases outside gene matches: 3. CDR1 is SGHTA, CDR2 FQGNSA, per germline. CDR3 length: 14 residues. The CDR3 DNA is TGTGCCAGCAGCTTAGCGGGAGGGCTGGAGACCCAGTACTTC. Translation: CASSLAGGLETQYF.

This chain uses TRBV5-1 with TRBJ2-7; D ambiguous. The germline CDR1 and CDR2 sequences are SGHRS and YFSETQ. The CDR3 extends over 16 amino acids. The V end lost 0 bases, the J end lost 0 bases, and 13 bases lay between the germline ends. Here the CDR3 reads CASSLVGRHDSYEQYF. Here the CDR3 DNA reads TGCGCCAGCAGCTTGGTCGGGCGGCACGACTCCTACGAGCAGTACTTC. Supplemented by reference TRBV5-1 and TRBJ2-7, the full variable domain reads KAGVTQTPRYLIKTRGQQVTLSCSPISGHRSVSWYQQTPGQGLQFLFEYFSETQRNKGNFPGRFSGRQFSNSRSEMNVSTLELGDSALYLCASSLVGRHDSYEQYFGPGTRLTVT.

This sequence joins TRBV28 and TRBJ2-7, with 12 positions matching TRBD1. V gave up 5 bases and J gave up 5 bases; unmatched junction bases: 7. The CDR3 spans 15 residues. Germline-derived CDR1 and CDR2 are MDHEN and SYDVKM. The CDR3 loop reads CASSLVGQGAHEQYF. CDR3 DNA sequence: TGTGCCAGCAGTCTAGTGGGACAGGGGGCCCACGAGCAGTACTTC. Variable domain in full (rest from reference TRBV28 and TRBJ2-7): DVKVTQSSRYLVKRTGEKVFLECVQDMDHENMFWYRQDPGLGLRLIYFSYDVKMKEKGDIPEGYSVSREKKERFSLILESASTNQTSMYLCASSLVGQGAHEQYFGPGTRLTVT.

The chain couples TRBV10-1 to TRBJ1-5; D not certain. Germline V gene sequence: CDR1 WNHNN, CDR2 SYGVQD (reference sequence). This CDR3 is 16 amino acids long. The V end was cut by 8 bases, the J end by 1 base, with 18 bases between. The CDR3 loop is CASDIPSERSNQPQHF. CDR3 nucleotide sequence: TGCGCCAGCGACATTCCGAGTGAGAGGAGCAATCAGCCCCAGCATTTT.

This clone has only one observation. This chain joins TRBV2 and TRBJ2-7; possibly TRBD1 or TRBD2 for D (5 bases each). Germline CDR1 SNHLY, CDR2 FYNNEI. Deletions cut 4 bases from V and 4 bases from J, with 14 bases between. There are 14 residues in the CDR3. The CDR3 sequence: CASSAQGVEYEQYF. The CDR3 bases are TGTGCCAGCAGTGCTCAGGGAGTGGAGTACGAGCAGTACTTC.

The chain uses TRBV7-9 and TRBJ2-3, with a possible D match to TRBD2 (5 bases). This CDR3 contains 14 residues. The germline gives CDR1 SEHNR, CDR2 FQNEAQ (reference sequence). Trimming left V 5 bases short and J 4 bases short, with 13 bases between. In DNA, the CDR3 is TGTGCCAGCAGCCGAGGGCAGGCGGCAGATACGCAGTATTTT. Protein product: CASSRGQAADTQYF.

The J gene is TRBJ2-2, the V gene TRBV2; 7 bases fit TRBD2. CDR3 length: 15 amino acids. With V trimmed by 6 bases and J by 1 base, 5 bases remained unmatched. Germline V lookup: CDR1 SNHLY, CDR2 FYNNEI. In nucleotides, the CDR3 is TGTGCCAGCAGAATGGAGCGGGGGAACACCGGGGAGCTGTTTTTT. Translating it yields CASRMERGNTGELFF.

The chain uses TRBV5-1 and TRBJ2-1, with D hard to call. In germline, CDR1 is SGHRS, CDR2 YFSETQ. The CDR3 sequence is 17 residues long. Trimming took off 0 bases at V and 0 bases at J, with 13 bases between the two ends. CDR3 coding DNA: TGCGCCAGCAGCTTGGACCTGGGCCCGAGCTCCTACAATGAGCAGTTCTTC. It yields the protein CASSLDLGPSSYNEQFF.

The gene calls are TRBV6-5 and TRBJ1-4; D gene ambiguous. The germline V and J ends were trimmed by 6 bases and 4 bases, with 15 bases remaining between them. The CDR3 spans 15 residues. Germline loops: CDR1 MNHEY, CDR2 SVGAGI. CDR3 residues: CASRSWARGNEKLFF. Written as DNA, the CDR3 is TGTGCCAGCAGGAGCTGGGCCCGGGGTAATGAAAAACTGTTTTTT.

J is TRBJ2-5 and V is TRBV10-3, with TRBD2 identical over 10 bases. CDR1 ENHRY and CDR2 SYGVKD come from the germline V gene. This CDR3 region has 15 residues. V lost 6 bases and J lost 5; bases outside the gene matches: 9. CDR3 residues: CAIRDASGSWETQYF. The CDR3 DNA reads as TGTGCCATCAGAGATGCTAGCGGGAGTTGGGAGACCCAGTACTTC.

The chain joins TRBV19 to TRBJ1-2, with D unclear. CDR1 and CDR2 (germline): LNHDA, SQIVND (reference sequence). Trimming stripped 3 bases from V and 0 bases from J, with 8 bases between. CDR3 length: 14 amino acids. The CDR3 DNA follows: TGTGCCAGTAGTATGCACGGTTCTAACTATGGCTACACCTTC. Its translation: CASSMHGSNYGYTF.

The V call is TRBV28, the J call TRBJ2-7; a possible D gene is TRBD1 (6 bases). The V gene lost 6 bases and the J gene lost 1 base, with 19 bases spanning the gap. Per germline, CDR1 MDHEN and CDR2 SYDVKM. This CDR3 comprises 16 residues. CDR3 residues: CASSSTGPGASYEQYF. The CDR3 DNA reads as TGTGCCAGCAGCTCTACAGGCCCAGGGGCGTCCTACGAGCAGTACTTC.

The CDR3 DNA sequence: TGCGCCAGCAGCCCGGGACAGGGCCGGGTTTGGGAAAAACTGTTTTTT. Translating it yields CASSPGQGRVWEKLFF. V usage is TRBV5-1 and J usage is TRBJ1-4; TRBD1 matches at 9 bases. Germline V CDR1 and CDR2: SGHRS, YFSETQ. Trimming at V came to 4 bases and at J to 8 bases, leaving 12 bases not matched to a gene. The CDR3 runs 16 residues.

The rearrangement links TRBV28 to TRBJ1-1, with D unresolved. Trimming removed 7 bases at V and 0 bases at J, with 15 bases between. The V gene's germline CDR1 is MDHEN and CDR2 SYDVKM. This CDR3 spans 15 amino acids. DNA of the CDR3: TGTGCCAGCACCGAAGGAGACGACATGAACACTGAAGCTTTCTTT. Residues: CASTEGDDMNTEAFF. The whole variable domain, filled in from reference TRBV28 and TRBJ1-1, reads DVKVTQSSRYLVKRTGEKVFLECVQDMDHENMFWYRQDPGLGLRLIYFSYDVKMKEKGDIPEGYSVSREKKERFSLILESASTNQTSMYLCASTEGDDMNTEAFFGQGTRLTVV.

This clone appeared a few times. In nucleotides, the CDR3 is TGTGCCAGCAGTCCCCGAGTAGGGGAGCCTGAAGCTTTCTTT. Amino acid sequence: CASSPRVGEPEAFF. This chain links TRBV28 with TRBJ1-1; D is possibly TRBD1 (5 bases). Trimming cost V 5 bases and J 6 bases, with 16 bases left between them. This CDR3 spans 14 amino acids. The germline V gene has CDR1 MDHEN and CDR2 SYDVKM.

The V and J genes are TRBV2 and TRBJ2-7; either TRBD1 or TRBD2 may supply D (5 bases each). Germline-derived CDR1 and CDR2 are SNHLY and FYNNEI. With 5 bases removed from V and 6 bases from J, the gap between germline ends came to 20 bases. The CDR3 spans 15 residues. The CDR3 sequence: CASSYHRGLDSEQYF. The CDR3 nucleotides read TGTGCCAGCAGTTACCACCGGGGCCTTGATTCCGAGCAGTACTTC.

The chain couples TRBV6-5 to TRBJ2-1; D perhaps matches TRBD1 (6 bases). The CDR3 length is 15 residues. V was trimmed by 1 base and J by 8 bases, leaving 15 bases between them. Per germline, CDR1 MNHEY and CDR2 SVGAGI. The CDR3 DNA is TGTGCCAGCAGTTACTTACAGGGAGTGTTTGATGAGCAGTTCTTC. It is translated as CASSYLQGVFDEQFF.

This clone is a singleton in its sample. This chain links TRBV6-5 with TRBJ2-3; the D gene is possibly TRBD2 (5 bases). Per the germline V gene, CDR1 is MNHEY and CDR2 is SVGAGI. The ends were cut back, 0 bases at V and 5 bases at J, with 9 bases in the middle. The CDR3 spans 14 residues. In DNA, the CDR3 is TGTGCCAGCAGTTACTCGAGGGAAAGAGATACGCAGTATTTT. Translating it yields CASSYSRERDTQYF.

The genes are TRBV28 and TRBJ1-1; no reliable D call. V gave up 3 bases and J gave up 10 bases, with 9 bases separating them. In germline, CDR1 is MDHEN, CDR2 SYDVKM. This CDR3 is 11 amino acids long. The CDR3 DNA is TGTGCCAGCAGTTTGCCCGAACGAGCTTTCTTT. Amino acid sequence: CASSLPERAFF. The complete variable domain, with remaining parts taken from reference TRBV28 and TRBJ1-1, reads DVKVTQSSRYLVKRTGEKVFLECVQDMDHENMFWYRQDPGLGLRLIYFSYDVKMKEKGDIPEGYSVSREKKERFSLILESASTNQTSMYLCASSLPERAFFGQGTRLTVV.